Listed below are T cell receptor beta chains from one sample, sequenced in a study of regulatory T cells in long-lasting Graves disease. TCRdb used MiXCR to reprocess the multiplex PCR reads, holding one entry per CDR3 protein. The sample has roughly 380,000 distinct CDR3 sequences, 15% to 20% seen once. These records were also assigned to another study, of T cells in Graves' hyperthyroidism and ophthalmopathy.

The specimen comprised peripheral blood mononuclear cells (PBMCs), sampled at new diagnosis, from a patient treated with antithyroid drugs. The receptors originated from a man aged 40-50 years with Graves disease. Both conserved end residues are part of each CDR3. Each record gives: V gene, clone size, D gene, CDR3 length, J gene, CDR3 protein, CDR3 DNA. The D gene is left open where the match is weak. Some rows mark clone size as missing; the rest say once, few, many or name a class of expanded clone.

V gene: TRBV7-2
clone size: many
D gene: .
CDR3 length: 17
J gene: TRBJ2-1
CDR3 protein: CASSLALLAGAHNEQFF
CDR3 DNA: TGTGCCAGCAGCTTAGCGTTACTCGCGGGGGCCCACAATGAGCAGTTCTTC

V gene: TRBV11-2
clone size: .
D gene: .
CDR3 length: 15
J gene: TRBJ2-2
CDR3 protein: CASSLGHWETGELFF
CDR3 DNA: TGTGCCAGCAGCTTAGGCCACTGGGAAACCGGGGAGCTGTTTTTT

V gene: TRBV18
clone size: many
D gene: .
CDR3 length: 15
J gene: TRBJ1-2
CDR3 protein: CASSERQVPNYGYTF
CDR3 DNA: TGTGCCAGCTCAGAGAGACAGGTCCCTAACTATGGCTACACCTTC

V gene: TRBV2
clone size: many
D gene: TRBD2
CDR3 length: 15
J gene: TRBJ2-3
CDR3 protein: CASSVLAGSTDTQYF
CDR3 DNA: TGTGCCAGCAGCGTACTAGCGGGGAGCACAGATACGCAGTATTTT

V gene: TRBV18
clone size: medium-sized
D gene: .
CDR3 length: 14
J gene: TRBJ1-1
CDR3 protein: CASSLLRENTEAFF
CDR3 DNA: TGTGCCAGCTCCCTCCTCAGGGAAAACACTGAAGCTTTCTTT

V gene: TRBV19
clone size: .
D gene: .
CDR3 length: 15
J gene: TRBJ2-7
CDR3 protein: CASSITFSRFDEQYF
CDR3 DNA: TGTGCCAGTAGTATAACGTTTTCCAGGTTCGACGAGCAGTACTTC

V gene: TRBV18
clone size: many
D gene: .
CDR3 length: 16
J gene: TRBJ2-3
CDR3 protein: CASSPPSRQDTDTQYF
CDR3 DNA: TGTGCCAGCTCACCACCGTCCCGACAGGACACAGATACGCAGTATTTT

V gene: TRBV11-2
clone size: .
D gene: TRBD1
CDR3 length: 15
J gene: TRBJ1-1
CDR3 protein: CASTESPGGWTEAFF
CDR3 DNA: TGTGCCAGCACCGAAAGTCCAGGGGGATGGACTGAAGCTTTCTTT

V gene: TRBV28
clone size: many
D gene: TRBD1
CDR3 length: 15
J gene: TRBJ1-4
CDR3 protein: CASSPGGTGDEKLFF
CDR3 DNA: TGTGCCAGCAGTCCTGGGGGGACAGGGGATGAAAAACTGTTTTTT

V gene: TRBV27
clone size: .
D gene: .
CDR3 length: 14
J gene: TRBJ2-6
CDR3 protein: CASSWSSGANVLTF
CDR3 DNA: TGTGCCAGCAGTTGGAGCTCTGGGGCCAACGTCCTGACTTTC

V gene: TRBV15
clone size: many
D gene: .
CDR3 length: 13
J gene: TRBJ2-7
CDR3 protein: CATSRDLYYEQYF
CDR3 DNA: TGTGCCACCAGCAGAGACCTTTACTACGAGCAGTACTTC

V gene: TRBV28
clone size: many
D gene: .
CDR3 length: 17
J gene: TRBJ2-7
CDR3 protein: CASSPLSARLGSYEQYF
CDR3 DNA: TGTGCCAGCAGTCCCCTCAGTGCCCGCCTCGGCTCCTACGAGCAGTACTTC

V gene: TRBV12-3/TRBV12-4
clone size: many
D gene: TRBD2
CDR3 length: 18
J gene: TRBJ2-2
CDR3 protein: CASSPTDSGGAFAGELFF
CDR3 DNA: TGTGCCAGCAGCCCCACTGACAGCGGGGGGGCATTTGCCGGGGAGCTGTTTTTT

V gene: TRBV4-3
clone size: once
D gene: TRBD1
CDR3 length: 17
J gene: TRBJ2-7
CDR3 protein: CASSQELGTGHPYEQYF
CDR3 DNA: TGCGCCAGCAGCCAAGAACTTGGGACAGGGCACCCCTACGAGCAGTACTTC

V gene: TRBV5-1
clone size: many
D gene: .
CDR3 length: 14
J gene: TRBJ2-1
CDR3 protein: CASSLEVGGNEQFF
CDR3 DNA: TGCGCCAGCAGCTTGGAAGTGGGCGGGAATGAGCAGTTCTTC

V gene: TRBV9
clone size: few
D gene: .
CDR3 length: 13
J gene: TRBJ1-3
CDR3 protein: CASSVERSNTIYF
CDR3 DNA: TGTGCCAGCAGCGTAGAACGAAGTAACACCATATATTTT

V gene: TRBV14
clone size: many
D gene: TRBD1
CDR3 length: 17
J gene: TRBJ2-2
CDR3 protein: CASSQPPGQEHTGELFF
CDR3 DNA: TGTGCCAGCAGCCAGCCTCCGGGACAGGAGCACACCGGGGAGCTGTTTTTT

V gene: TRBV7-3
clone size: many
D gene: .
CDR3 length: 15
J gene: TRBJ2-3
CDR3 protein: CASSPAPANTDTQYF
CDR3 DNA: TGTGCCAGCAGCCCCGCCCCCGCTAACACAGATACGCAGTATTTT

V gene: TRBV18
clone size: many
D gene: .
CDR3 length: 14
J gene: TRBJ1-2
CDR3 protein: CASSPSYRTYGYTF
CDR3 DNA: TGTGCCAGCTCACCGTCCTACAGGACCTATGGCTACACCTTC

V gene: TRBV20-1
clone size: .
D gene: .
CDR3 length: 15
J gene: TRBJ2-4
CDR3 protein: CSARGGGRVLNIQYF
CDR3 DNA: TGCAGTGCTAGAGGTGGGGGCCGGGTTTTAAACATTCAGTACTTC

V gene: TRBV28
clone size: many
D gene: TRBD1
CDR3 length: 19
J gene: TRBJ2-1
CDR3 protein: CASSFAWGPTGQPYNEQFF
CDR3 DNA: TGTGCCAGCAGTTTCGCTTGGGGTCCTACGGGACAGCCCTACAATGAGCAGTTCTTC

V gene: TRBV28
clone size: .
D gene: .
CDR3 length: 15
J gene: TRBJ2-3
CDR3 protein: CASSLSGTGPDTQYF
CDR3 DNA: TGTGCCAGCAGTTTATCGGGGACTGGTCCTGATACGCAGTATTTT

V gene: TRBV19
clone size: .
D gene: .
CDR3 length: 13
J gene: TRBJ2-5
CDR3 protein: CASSSADQETQYF
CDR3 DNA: TGTGCCAGTAGTTCGGCAGACCAAGAGACCCAGTACTTC

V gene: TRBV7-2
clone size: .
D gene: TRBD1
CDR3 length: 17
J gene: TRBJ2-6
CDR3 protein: CASSVQGRTSGANVLTF
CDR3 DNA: TGTGCCAGCAGCGTACAGGGGCGAACCTCTGGGGCCAACGTCCTGACTTTC

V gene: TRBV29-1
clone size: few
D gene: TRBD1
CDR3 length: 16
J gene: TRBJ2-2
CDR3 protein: CSVVPGQGAGTGELFF
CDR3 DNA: TGCAGCGTTGTCCCGGGACAGGGGGCTGGTACCGGGGAGCTGTTTTTT

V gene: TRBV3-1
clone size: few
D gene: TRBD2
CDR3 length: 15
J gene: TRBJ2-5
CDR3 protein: CASSRGGSLQETQYF
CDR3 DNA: TGTGCCAGCAGCCGGGGGGGGTCCCTACAAGAGACCCAGTACTTC

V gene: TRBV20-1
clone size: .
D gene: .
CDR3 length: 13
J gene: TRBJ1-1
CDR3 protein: CSARDLGLGRAFF
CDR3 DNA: TGCAGTGCTAGAGATCTCGGACTGGGGAGGGCTTTCTTT

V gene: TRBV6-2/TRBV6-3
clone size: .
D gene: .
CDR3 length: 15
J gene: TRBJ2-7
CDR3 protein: CATAPLGQLSYEQYF
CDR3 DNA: TGTGCCACCGCCCCCTTGGGGCAGCTCTCCTACGAGCAGTACTTC

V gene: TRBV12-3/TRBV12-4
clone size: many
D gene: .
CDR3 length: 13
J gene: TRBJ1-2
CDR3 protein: CASSFSGARGYTF
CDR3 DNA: TGTGCCAGCAGTTTTAGCGGGGCCCGTGGCTACACCTTC

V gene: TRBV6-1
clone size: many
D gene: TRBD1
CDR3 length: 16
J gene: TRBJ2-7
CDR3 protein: CASSHGTGDSSGEQYF
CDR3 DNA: TGTGCCAGCAGTCACGGGACAGGCGACTCGTCGGGTGAGCAGTACTTC

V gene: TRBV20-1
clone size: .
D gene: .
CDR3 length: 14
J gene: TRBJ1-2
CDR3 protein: CSAHRALANYGYTF
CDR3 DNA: TGCAGTGCCCATAGGGCACTAGCTAACTATGGCTACACCTTC

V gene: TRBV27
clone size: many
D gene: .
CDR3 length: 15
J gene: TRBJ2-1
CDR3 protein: CASTPHPPTVNEQFF
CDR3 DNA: TGTGCCAGCACCCCTCACCCCCCAACAGTTAATGAGCAGTTCTTC

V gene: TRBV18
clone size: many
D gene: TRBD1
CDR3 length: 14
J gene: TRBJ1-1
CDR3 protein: CASSADRVGTEAFF
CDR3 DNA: TGTGCCAGCTCAGCCGACAGGGTGGGCACTGAAGCTTTCTTT

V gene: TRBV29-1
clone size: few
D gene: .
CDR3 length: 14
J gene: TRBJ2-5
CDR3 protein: CSVGPLRGGETQYF
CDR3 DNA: TGCAGCGTAGGCCCTCTACGGGGCGGTGAGACCCAGTACTTC

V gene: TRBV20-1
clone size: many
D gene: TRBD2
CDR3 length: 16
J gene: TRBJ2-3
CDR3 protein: CSALTSGGPSTDTQYF
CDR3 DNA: TGCAGTGCTCTTACTAGCGGGGGGCCCAGCACAGATACGCAGTATTTT

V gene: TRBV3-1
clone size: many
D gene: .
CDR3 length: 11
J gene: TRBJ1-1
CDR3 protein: CASSQFTEAFF
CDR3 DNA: TGTGCCAGCAGCCAATTCACTGAAGCTTTCTTT

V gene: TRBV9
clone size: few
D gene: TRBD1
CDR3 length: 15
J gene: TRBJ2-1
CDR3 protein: CASSVGTGSYNEQFF
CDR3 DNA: TGTGCCAGCAGCGTAGGGACAGGGTCCTACAATGAGCAGTTCTTC

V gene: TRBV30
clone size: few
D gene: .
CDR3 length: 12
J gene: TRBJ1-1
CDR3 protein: CAWGGRNTEAFF
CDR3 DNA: TGTGCCTGGGGGGGGCGGAACACTGAAGCTTTCTTT

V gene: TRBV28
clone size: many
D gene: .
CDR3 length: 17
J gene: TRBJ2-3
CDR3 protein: CASTGGSGASPADTQYF
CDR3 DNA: TGTGCCAGCACCGGCGGATCCGGCGCCTCACCCGCAGATACGCAGTATTTT

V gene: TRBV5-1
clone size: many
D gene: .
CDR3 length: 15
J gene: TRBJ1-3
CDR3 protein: CASSLGDNSGNTIYF
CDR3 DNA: TGCGCCAGCAGCTTGGGGGACAACTCTGGAAACACCATATATTTT

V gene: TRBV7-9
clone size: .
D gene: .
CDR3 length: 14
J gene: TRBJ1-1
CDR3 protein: CASRSTGFYTEAFF
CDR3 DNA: TGTGCCAGCAGATCCACAGGGTTTTACACTGAAGCTTTCTTT